This T cell receptor (beta chain) was recovered during a study of graft-versus-host responses after intestinal transplantation. About the study: All of the recipients had induction that used anti-thymocyte globulin, then tacrolimus and steroids for three to four years. Findings of the study overall: Some GvH clones appeared in ileal mucosa or blood before recipient bone marrow. Levels of circulating GvH clones at their peak were associated with early post-transplant HvG declines.

Comment on this clone: Antigen: not known.

Sequenced by immunoSEQ multiplex PCR; TCRdb stores in-frame clones only, minus some. The sample has some 40,000 clones; approximately 89% are singletons. Sequenced material: PBMCs, taken 260 to 270 days after transplant. The clonotype comes from a human patient who received an intestinal transplant, so some T cells may come from the graft donor.

The CDR3 DNA is TGTGCCAGCAGCTTTGGGACCGGGACAGATGGCTACACCTTC. It is translated as CASSFGTGTDGYTF. The J gene is TRBJ1-2, the V gene TRBV5-6; 7 positions agree with TRBD1. V shed 2 bases, J shed 6 bases, and the junction held 7 bases outside the gene matches. Germline V gene data show CDR1 as SGHDT and CDR2 as YYEEEE. This CDR3 contains 14 residues.